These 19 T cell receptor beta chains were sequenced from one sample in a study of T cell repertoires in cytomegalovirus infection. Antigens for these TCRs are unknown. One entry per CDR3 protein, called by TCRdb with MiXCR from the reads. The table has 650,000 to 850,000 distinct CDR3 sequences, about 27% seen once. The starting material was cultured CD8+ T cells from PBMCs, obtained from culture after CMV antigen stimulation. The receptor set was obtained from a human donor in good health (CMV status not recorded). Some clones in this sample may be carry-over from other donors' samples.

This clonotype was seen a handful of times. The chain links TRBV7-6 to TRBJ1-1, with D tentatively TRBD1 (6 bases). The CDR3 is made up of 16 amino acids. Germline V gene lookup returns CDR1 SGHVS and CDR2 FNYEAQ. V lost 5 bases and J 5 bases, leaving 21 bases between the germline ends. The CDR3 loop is CASSHQQGRGRTEAFF. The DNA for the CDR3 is TGTGCCAGCAGCCACCAACAGGGACGGGGAAGGACTGAAGCTTTCTTT.

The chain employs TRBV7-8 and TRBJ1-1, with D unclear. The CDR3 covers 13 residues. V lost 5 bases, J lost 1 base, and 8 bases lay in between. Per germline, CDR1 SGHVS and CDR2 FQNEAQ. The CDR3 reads CASSTQKNTEAFF. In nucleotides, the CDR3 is TGTGCCAGCAGCACACAGAAGAACACTGAAGCTTTCTTT.

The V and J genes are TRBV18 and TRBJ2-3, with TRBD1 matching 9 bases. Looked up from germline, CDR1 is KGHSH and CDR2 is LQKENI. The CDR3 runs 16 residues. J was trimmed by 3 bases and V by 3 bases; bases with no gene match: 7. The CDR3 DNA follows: TGTGCCAGCTCACCGACGCGGGACAGGGAGACAGATACGCAGTATTTT. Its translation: CASSPTRDRETDTQYF. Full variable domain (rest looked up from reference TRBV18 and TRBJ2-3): NAGVMQNPRHLVRRRGQEARLRCSPMKGHSHVYWYRQLPEEGLKFMVYLQKENIIDESGMPKERFSAEFPKEGPSILRIQQVVRGDSAAYFCASSPTRDRETDTQYFGPGTRLTVL.

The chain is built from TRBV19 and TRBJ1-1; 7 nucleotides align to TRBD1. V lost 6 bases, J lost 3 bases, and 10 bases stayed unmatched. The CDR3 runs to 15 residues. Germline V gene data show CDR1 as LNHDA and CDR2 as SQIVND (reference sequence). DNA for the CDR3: TGTGCCAGTAGCTCCGGGACAGACCGTTACACTGAAGCTTTCTTT. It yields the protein CASSSGTDRYTEAFF.

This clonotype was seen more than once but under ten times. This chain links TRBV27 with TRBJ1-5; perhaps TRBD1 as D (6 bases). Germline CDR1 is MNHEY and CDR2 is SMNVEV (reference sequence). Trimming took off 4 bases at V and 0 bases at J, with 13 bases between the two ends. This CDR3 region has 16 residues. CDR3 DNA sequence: TGTGCCAGCAGTTCCATAACAGGGTATAGCAATCAGCCCCAGCATTTT. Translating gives CASSSITGYSNQPQHF.

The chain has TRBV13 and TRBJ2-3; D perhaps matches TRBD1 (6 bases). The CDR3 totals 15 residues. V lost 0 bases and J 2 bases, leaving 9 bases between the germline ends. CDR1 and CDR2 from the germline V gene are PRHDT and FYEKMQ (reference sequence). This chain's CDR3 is CASSLGGQTTDTQYF. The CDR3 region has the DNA TGTGCCAGCAGCTTAGGAGGACAGACCACAGATACGCAGTATTTT.

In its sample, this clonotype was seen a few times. The CDR3: CARVRRSHHNEQFF. In nucleotides, the CDR3 is TGTGCCAGGGTCCGACGATCACATCACAATGAGCAGTTCTTC. The chain couples TRBV6-4 to TRBJ2-1, with D uncertain. CDR3 length: 14 residues. CDR1 and CDR2 (germline): MRHNA, SNTAGT. V lost 9 bases and J 5 bases, leaving 17 bases between the germline ends.

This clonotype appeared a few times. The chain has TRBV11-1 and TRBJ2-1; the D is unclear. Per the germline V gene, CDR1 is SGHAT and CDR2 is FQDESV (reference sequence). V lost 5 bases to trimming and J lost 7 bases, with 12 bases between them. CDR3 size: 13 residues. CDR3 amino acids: CASSQGGANEQFF. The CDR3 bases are TGTGCCAGCAGCCAAGGTGGTGCAAATGAGCAGTTCTTC.

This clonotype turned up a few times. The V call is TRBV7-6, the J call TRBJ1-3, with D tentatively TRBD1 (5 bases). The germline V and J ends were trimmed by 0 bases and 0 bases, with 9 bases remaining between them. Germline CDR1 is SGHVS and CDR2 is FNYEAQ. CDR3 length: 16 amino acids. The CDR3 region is CASSLAEGSSGNTIYF. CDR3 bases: TGTGCCAGCAGCTTAGCGGAGGGGAGCTCTGGAAACACCATATATTTT.

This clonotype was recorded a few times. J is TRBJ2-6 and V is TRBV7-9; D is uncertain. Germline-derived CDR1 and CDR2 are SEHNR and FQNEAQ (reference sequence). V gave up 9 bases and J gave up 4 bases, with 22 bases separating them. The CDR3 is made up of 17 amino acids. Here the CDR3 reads CASFTRSVSAGANVLTF. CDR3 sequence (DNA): TGTGCCAGTTTCACCCGCTCGGTTTCGGCGGGGGCCAACGTCCTGACTTTC. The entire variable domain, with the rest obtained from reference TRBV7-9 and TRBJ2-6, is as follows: DTGVSQNPRHKITKRGQNVTFRCDPISEHNRLYWYRQTLGQGPEFLTYFQNEAQLEKSRLLSDRFSAERPKGSFSTLEIQRTEQGDSAMYLCASFTRSVSAGANVLTFGAGSRLTVL.

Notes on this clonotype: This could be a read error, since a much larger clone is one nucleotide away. CDR3 in DNA: TGTGTCACCAGTGAGGGGGAGACCCAGTACTTC. Translated: CVTSEGETQYF. This sequence joins TRBV24-1 and TRBJ2-5; either TRBD1 or TRBD2 may supply D (5 bases each). The CDR3 has 11 amino acids. Germline lookup yields CDR1 KGHDR and CDR2 SFDVKD.

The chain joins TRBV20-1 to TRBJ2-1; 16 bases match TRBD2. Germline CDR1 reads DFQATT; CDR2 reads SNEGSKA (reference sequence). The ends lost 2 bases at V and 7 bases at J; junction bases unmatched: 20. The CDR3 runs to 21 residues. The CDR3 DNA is TGCAGTGCTAGACCCACAGGGGTAATTTCCCCGGGACTAGCGGGGGGGAATGAGCAGTTCTTC. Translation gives CSARPTGVISPGLAGGNEQFF.

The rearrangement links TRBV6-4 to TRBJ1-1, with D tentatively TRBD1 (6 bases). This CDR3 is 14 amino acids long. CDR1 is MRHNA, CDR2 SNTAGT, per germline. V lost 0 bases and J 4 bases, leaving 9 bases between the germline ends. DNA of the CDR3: TGTGCCAGCAGTGACTCTCGAGGGGGCACTGAAGCTTTCTTT. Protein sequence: CASSDSRGGTEAFF.

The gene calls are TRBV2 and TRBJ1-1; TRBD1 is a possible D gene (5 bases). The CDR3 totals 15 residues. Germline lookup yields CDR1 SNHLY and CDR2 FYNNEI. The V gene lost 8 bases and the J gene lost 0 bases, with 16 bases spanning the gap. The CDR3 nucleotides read TGTGCCAGCTTCGGGGCAGTCAGAATGAACACTGAAGCTTTCTTT. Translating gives CASFGAVRMNTEAFF.

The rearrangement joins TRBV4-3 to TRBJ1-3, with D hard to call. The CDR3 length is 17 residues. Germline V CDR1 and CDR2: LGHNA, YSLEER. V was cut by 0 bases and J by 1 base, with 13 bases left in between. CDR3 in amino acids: CASSQEAQTISGNTIYF. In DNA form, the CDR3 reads TGCGCCAGCAGCCAAGAAGCACAGACGATATCTGGAAACACCATATATTTT.

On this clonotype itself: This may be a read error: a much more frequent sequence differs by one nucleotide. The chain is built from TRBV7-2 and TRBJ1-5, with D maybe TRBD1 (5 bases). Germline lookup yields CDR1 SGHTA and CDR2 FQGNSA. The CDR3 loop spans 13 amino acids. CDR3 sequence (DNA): TGTGCCAGCAAGGGGAATAGCAATCAGCCCCGGCATTTT. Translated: CASKGNSNQPRHF.

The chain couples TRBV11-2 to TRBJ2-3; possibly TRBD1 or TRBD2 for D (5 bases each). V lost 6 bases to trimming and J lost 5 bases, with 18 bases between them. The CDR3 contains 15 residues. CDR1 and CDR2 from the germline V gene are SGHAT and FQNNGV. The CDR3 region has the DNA TGTGCCAGCAGATCCTGGGACCACTTTGTAGATACGCAGTATTTT. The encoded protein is CASRSWDHFVDTQYF. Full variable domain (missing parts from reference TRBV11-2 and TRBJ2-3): EAGVAQSPRYKIIEKRQSVAFWCNPISGHATLYWYQQILGQGPKLLIQFQNNGVVDDSQLPKDRFSAERLKGVDSTLKIQPAKLEDSAVYLCASRSWDHFVDTQYFGPGTRLTVL.

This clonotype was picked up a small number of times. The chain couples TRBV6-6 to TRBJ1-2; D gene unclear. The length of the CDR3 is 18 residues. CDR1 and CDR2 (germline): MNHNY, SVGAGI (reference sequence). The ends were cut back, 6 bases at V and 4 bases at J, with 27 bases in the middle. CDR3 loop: CASRTDGPPLGLSYGYTF. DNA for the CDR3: TGTGCCAGCAGAACAGACGGGCCTCCTTTAGGACTGTCCTATGGCTACACCTTC.

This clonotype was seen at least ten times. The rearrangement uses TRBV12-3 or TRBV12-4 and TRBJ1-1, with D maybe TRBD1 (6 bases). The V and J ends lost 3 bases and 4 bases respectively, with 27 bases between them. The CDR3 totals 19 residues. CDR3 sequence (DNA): TGTGCCAGCAGTTTCTCCTTGGAGGGTGGGGGGCTTGGAAGCACTGAAGCTTTCTTT. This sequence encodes CASSFSLEGGGLGSTEAFF.